This T cell receptor beta chain was identified during a study of blood T cell repertoires in COVID-19 (dated by TCRdb to 2018 to 2020). Notes on the research overall: Samples covering the acute and convalescent phases of COVID-19 were provided by collaborators in the United States, Italy and Spain. Nearly every sample came with metadata listing a de-identified subject ID, COVID-19 status, age in years and sex. Subjects who had been exposed to COVID-19, were actively infected with it, or had recovered from it provided the deeply sampled blood TCRbeta repertoires that made up the dataset. The samples were drawn from the first 160 participants of the ongoing ImmuneRACE study and from 1,254 subjects provided by 6 global collaborators. Where available, HLA class I and class II types were taken from metadata supplied by the sample provider and were not determined by assay-based typing. The repertoires were released in a freely available public database intended as a resource for research on the immune response to SARS-CoV-2. The material from the prospective study consisted of cDNA or gDNA derived from T cells, B-cell-depleted T cells, or PBMCs.

A remark on this clone: Its specific antigen is unknown. Within one base of it there is no much larger clone, and no base qualities were kept.

Whole blood was collected in K2EDTA tubes by collaborating institutions according to the institutions' own protocols. Collaborator samples were shipped for TCRbeta analysis as frozen whole blood, isolated PBMCs, or DNA extracted from either sample type. The germline V gene provides CDR1 SQVTM and CDR2 ANQGSEA. Here V drops 1 base and J drops 0 bases, and the junction holds 0 bases not matched to any gene. Its CDR3 holds 14 amino acids, cysteine through phenylalanine. Only the CDR3 portion is preserved as DNA: 42 bases, with reading frame beginning at the first base. The research as a whole found: The quantity of clinical and demographic metadata differed by source and by participant and was supplied without curation.

The immunoSEQ Assay, a bias-controlled multiplex PCR, was used to amplify TCRbeta CDR3 regions from genomic DNA. The original pipeline was this. Nucleated cell counts per sample were estimated from amplification of reference gene primers within the assay. To quantify the absolute abundance of each unique TCRbeta CDR3 rearrangement, sequence reads were collapsed and filtered. For each sample, productive Simpson clonality was calculated as the square root of Simpson's diversity index across productive rearrangements. Sourced from immuneACCESS, this table was stored by TCRdb with only in-frame sequences that have V and J called. A share of the clones is absent; for the studies checked, an unresolved V gene accounts for under half, and the remainder has no known explanation. The DNA gave D and trimming, while V, J and clone size come from that table. This sample gives 100,000 or so clones in total; about 89% of them show up just once. Of the sample, 0.97% falls within the top ten clones.

The chain is made from TRBV29-1 and TRBJ2-5, with TRBD1 matching 9 junction bases. This TCR was sampled from a man aged 60 to 69 with acute or convalescent COVID-19. Sample: peripheral blood. The CDR3 protein: CSVEGTGDQETQYF. In nucleotides, the sequence is TGCAGCGTTGAAGGGACAGGGGACCAAGAGACCCAGTACTTC. This CDR3, with the reference TRBV29-1 and TRBJ2-5 proteins standing in past its ends, gives the full variable domain SAVISQKPSRDICQRGTSLTIQCQVDSQVTMMFWYRQQPGQSLTLIATANQGSEATYESGFVIDKFPISRPNLTFSTLTVSNMSPEDSSIYLCSVEGTGDQETQYFGPGTRLLVL.